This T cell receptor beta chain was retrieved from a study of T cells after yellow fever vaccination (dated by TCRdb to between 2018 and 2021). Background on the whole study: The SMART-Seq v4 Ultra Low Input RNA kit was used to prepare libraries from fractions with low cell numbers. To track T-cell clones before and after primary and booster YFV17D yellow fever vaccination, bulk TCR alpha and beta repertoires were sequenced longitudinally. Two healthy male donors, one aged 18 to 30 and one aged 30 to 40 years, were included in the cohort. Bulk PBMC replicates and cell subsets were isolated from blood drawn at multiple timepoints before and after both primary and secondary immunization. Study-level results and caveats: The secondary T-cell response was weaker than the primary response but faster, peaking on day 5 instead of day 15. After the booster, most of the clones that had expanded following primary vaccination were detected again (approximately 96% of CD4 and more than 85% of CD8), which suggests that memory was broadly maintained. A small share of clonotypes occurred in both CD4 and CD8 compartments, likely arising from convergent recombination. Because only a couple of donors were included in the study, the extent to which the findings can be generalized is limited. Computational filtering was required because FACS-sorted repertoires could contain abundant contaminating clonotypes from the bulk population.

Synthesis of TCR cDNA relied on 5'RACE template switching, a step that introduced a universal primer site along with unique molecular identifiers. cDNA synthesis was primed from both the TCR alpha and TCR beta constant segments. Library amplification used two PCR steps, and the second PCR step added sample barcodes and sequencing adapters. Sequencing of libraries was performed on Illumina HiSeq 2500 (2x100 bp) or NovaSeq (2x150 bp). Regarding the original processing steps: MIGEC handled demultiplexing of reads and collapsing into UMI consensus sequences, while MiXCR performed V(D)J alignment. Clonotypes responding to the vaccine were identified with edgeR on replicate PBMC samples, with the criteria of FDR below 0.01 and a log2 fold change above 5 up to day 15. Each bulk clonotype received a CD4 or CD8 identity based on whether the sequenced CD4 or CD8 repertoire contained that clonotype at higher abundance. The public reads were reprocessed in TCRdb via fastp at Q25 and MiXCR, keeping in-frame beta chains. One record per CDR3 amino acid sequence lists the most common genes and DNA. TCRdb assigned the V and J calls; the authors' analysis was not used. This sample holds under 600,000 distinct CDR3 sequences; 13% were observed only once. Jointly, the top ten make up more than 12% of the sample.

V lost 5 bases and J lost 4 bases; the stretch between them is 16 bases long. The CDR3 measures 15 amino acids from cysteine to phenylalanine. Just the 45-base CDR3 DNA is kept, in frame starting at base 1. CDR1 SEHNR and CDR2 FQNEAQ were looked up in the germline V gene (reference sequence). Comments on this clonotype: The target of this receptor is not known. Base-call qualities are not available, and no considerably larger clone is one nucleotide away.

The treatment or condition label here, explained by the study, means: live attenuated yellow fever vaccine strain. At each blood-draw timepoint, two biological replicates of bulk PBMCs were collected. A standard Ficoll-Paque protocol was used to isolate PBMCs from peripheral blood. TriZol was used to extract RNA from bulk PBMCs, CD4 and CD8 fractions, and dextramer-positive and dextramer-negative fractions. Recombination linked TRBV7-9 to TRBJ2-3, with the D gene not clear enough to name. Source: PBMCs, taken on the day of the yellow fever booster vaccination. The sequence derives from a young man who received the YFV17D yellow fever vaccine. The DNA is TGTGCCAGCAGCACCACGGTCCCAAGACCAGATACGCAGTATTTT. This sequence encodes CASSTTVPRPDTQYF.